This note documents a single T cell receptor (beta chain) sequence. Clones were read by immunoSEQ multiplex PCR, and TCRdb kept only the in-frame ones, dropping some. The repertoire consists of roughly 18,000 clones, with 85% to 90% occurring once and the leading ten covering 13%. This CDR3 comprises 13 residues. V lost 5 bases, J lost 0 bases, and 7 bases lay in between. CDR1 is MNHEY and CDR2 is SVGEGT in the germline V gene. This specimen comes from a study of blood T cell repertoires in COVID-19. The clonotype was recovered from a man between 60 and 70 years old with active COVID-19. What was sequenced was peripheral blood. J is TRBJ1-1 and V is TRBV6-2 or TRBV6-3, with unresolved D. The CDR3 loop reads CASSLRLNTEAFF. As DNA, the CDR3 is TGTGCCAGCAGTCTGCGCTTGAACACTGAAGCTTTCTTT.